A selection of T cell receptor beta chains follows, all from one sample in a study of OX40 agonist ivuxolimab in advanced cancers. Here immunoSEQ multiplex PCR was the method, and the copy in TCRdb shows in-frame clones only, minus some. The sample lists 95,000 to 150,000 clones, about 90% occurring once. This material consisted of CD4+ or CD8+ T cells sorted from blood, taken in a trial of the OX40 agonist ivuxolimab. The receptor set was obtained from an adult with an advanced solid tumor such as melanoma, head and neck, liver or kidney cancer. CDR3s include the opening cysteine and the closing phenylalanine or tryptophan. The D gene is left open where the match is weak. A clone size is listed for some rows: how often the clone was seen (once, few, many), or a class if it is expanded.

CASKPGDSIYEQYF	TGTGCCAGTAAACCGGGGGACTCCATCTACGAGCAGTACTTC	.	TRBV28	.	TRBJ2-7
CASSPTGGPSETQYF	TGTGCCAGCTCACCGACGGGAGGGCCCTCGGAGACCCAGTACTTC	TRBD2	TRBV18	.	TRBJ2-5
CASSQQNSNQPQHF	TGTGCCAGCAGCCAACAAAATAGCAATCAGCCCCAGCATTTT	.	TRBV4-2	.	TRBJ1-5
CASGQGTVNTEAFF	TGTGCCAGTGGCCAAGGGACAGTGAACACTGAAGCTTTCTTT	TRBD1	TRBV19	.	TRBJ1-1
CASSQTPTGPHQPQHF	TGTGCCAGCAGCCAAACCCCGACAGGGCCCCACCAGCCCCAGCATTTT	TRBD1	TRBV27	.	TRBJ1-5
CASSQDLWQGGDTQYF	TGCGCCAGCAGCCAAGATCTCTGGCAGGGGGGAGATACGCAGTATTTT	.	TRBV4-3	.	TRBJ2-3
CASSGQRVRQETQYF	TGTGCCAGCAGCGGCCAGCGGGTGAGGCAAGAGACCCAGTACTTC	.	TRBV7-8	.	TRBJ2-5
CASSTTGDQPQHF	TGTGCCAGCAGTACAACGGGAGATCAGCCCCAGCATTTT	.	TRBV28	.	TRBJ1-5
CASSLNPGLGQPQHF	TGTGCCAGCAGTTTAAACCCGGGATTAGGTCAGCCCCAGCATTTT	.	TRBV27	.	TRBJ1-5
CASSYSTVPSYEQYF	TGTGCCAGCAGTTACTCGACAGTTCCCTCCTACGAGCAGTACTTC	.	TRBV6-5	once	TRBJ2-7
CASRPPLNPEATDTQYF	TGCGCCAGCAGGCCTCCCCTTAACCCAGAGGCCACAGATACGCAGTATTTT	.	TRBV10-1	.	TRBJ2-3
CASSVGLAGGNNEQFF	TGTGCCAGCAGCGTAGGGCTAGCGGGAGGCAACAATGAGCAGTTCTTC	TRBD2	TRBV9	.	TRBJ2-1
CASSQRPQNSDNEQFF	TGCGCCAGCAGCCAACGGCCTCAAAATTCGGACAATGAGCAGTTCTTC	.	TRBV4-3	.	TRBJ2-1
CASREQGATEAFF	TGTGCCAGCAGAGAACAGGGGGCGACTGAAGCTTTCTTT	TRBD1	TRBV28	once	TRBJ1-1
CAWSDTGGAGTQYF	TGTGCCTGGAGTGATACCGGAGGGGCAGGGACCCAGTACTTC	.	TRBV30	.	TRBJ2-5
CASSAYRGTSGGQDQYF	TGTGCCAGCAGTGCGTACCGAGGGACTAGCGGGGGTCAGGACCAGTACTTC	TRBD2	TRBV2	once	TRBJ2-5
CASSERPTNTEAFF	TGTGCCAGCAGTGAACGTCCGACCAACACTGAAGCTTTCTTT	.	TRBV6-1	.	TRBJ1-1
CASSFISGRGGTYEQYF	TGTGCCAGCAGCTTTATTAGCGGGAGGGGAGGCACCTACGAGCAGTACTTC	TRBD2	TRBV7-8	.	TRBJ2-7
CASSLAGVQSPLHF	TGTGCCAGCAGTTTAGCAGGGGTTCAATCACCCCTCCACTTT	.	TRBV28	.	TRBJ1-6
CARSRLAGVCEQYF	TGTGCAAGATCCAGGCTAGCGGGAGTTTGCGAGCAGTACTTC	.	TRBV12-2	.	TRBJ2-7
CASSQAGTDNEQFF	TGTGCCAGCAGTCAAGCCGGGACCGACAATGAGCAGTTCTTC	.	TRBV6-6	.	TRBJ2-1
CASSQYSRSWVRNPYGYTF	TGCGCCAGCAGTCAATATTCTAGATCGTGGGTTAGGAACCCCTATGGCTACACCTTC	.	TRBV23-1	.	TRBJ1-2
CATSRSPGGTEAFF	TGTGCCACCAGCAGAAGTCCCGGGGGCACTGAAGCTTTCTTT	.	TRBV15	.	TRBJ1-1
CASSLGGVRAFF	TGTGCCAGCAGCTTAGGGGGGGTGAGAGCTTTCTTT	.	TRBV7-2	.	TRBJ1-1
CASSEAPGTSYEQYF	TGTGCCAGCAGTGAAGCCCCCGGGACTAGCTACGAGCAGTACTTC	TRBD2	TRBV6-1	.	TRBJ2-7
CASSLGGQQETQYF	TGTGCCAGCAGCTTAGGGGGCCAGCAAGAGACCCAGTACTTC	.	TRBV11-3	.	TRBJ2-5
CASSGHGTGGWNEQFF	TGTGCCAGCAGTGGACATGGGACAGGGGGGTGGAATGAGCAGTTCTTC	TRBD1	TRBV6-1	once	TRBJ2-1
CASSPRQEANYGYTF	TGTGCCAGCTCACCAAGACAGGAAGCTAACTATGGCTACACCTTC	.	TRBV18	.	TRBJ1-2
CASSSLGQETQYF	TGCGCCAGCAGCTCCCTAGGGCAAGAGACCCAGTACTTC	.	TRBV5-1	.	TRBJ2-5
CASSYVGESNEQFF	TGTGCCAGCAGTTACGTGGGGGAGTCCAATGAGCAGTTCTTC	.	TRBV6-5	.	TRBJ2-1
CASSLQAATNTGELFF	TGTGCCAGCAGCTTACAGGCGGCCACGAACACCGGGGAGCTGTTTTTT	.	TRBV11-2	.	TRBJ2-2
CASRLRGQDGYTF	TGTGCCAGCAGGCTAAGGGGGCAAGATGGCTACACCTTC	TRBD1	TRBV2	.	TRBJ1-2
CASRLTESNEQFF	TGTGCCAGCAGGTTGACAGAAAGCAATGAGCAGTTCTTC	.	TRBV2	.	TRBJ2-1
CASSQPTGTGYTF	TGTGCCAGCAGCCAACCGACAGGGACCGGCTACACCTTC	TRBD1	TRBV14	.	TRBJ1-2
CASSPTGSNQPQHF	TGTGCCAGTAGCCCGACAGGGAGCAATCAGCCCCAGCATTTT	TRBD1	TRBV19	.	TRBJ1-5
CASSLGEGDSNQPQHF	TGCGCCAGCAGCTTGGGAGAGGGGGATAGCAATCAGCCCCAGCATTTT	.	TRBV5-1	.	TRBJ1-5
CASSRDRAFNEKLFF	TGTGCCAGCAGTCGGGACAGGGCATTTAATGAAAAACTGTTTTTT	TRBD1	TRBV5-4	.	TRBJ1-4
CASRSGGTEAFF	TGTGCCAGCCGGTCAGGGGGCACTGAAGCTTTCTTT	TRBD1	TRBV2	.	TRBJ1-1
CASSQVLAGESEQYF	TGTGCCAGCAGCCAAGTTTTAGCGGGAGAGTCCGAGCAGTACTTC	TRBD2	TRBV4-2	.	TRBJ2-7
CASSLLAGATIEAFF	TGTGCCAGCAGTCTCTTAGCGGGAGCCACTATTGAAGCTTTCTTT	.	TRBV28	.	TRBJ1-1
CASKVVATNEKLFF	TGTGCCAGTAAGGTCGTTGCAACTAATGAAAAACTGTTTTTT	.	TRBV19	.	TRBJ1-4
CASSLAGEEKLFF	TGTGCCAGCAGCTTAGCTGGGGAAGAAAAACTGTTTTTT	.	TRBV11-2	once	TRBJ1-4
CASSLGGKYSDTQYF	TGTGCCAGCAGCTTAGGCGGGAAATATTCAGATACGCAGTATTTT	.	TRBV7-3	.	TRBJ2-3
CASSSPGLEGNEQFF	TGTGCCAGCAGCTCTCCAGGCCTGGAAGGCAATGAGCAGTTCTTC	.	TRBV11-3	.	TRBJ2-1
CASSQASGYLSSYNEQFF	TGTGCCAGCAGCCAAGCTAGCGGGTATTTGAGCTCCTACAATGAGCAGTTCTTC	TRBD2	TRBV4-2	.	TRBJ2-1
CASSLDRRPDEQYF	TGTGCCAGCAGCTTAGATCGACGTCCCGACGAGCAGTACTTC	.	TRBV7-2	.	TRBJ2-7
CASTMDSSFGELFF	TGTGCCAGCACCATGGACTCGTCCTTCGGGGAGCTGTTTTTT	.	TRBV7-3	once	TRBJ2-2
CASSQVWGGTLNYGYTF	TGCGCCAGCAGCCAAGTGTGGGGGGGGACCTTGAACTATGGCTACACCTTC	.	TRBV4-3	.	TRBJ1-2
CASSPPNVIMNTEAFF	TGTGCCAGCTCACCACCCAACGTTATCATGAACACTGAAGCTTTCTTT	.	TRBV18	.	TRBJ1-1
CASGPAGGGRLSEQFF	TGTGCCAGCGGTCCCGCGGGGGGCGGGAGATTAAGTGAGCAGTTCTTC	TRBD2	TRBV11-3	.	TRBJ2-1
CASSKARGGGRGFFSTDTQYF	TGTGCCAGCAGCAAAGCGCGAGGTGGCGGGAGGGGATTTTTTAGCACAGATACGCAGTATTTT	.	TRBV21-1	.	TRBJ2-3
CASSMSKKGGELDTQYF	TGTGCCAGTAGTATGTCGAAAAAAGGAGGGGAGTTAGATACGCAGTATTTT	.	TRBV19	.	TRBJ2-3
CASSRTDYGYTF	TGTGCCAGCAGCCGGACAGATTATGGCTACACCTTC	.	TRBV13	.	TRBJ1-2